This entry is about one TCR beta chain. What it recognizes is unknown. The data stem from a study of breast tumors, draining lymph nodes, adjacent tissues. Findings of the study overall: The lymph node origin of tumor T cells was framed as consistent with a hypothesis, not demonstrated. Tumor repertoires ranked between lymph nodes and nontumor tissue in diversity, with V and J gene preferences. The data were judged consistent with most tumor T cells coming from lymph node and expanding in tumor. Luminal-like breast cancer showed significantly higher tumor–nontumor repertoire similarity than basal-like.

TCRdb re-called the multiplex PCR reads with MiXCR, one entry per CDR3 protein. In the table there are roughly 70,000 distinct CDR3 sequences, approximately 47% of which are singletons. The V end lost 0 bases, the J end lost 12 bases, and 14 bases lay between the germline ends. This CDR3 is built from 13 residues. Germline CDR1 is LNHDA and CDR2 is SQIVND (reference sequence). Sequenced input: breast tumor tissue. This sequence joins TRBV19 and TRBJ1-1; D not resolved. The source is a female donor with breast cancer. Some clones in this sample may be carry-over from other donors' samples. The CDR3 protein is CASSIDRERATFF. The DNA for the CDR3 is TGTGCCAGTAGTATAGATCGCGAGCGGGCAACTTTCTTT.